The source of this T cell receptor (beta chain) is a study of blood T cell repertoires in COVID-19. The wider study: The United States, Italy and Spain provided the acute and convalescent COVID-19 samples.

Assay used: immunoSEQ multiplex PCR; TCRdb lists only in-frame clones, some missing. The table lists approximately 96,000 clones, roughly nine tenths of them singletons. The TCR was taken from a man between 60 and 75 years old with acute or convalescent COVID-19. The sample was peripheral blood.

The CDR3 sequence is CASSQEGFRESADTQYF. CDR3 nucleotide sequence: TGTGCCAGCAGCCAAGAGGGATTCAGGGAAAGCGCAGATACGCAGTATTTT. This chain links TRBV4-2 with TRBJ2-3; maybe TRBD1 (5 bases). The V and J ends lost 0 bases and 4 bases respectively, with 17 bases between them. Germline lookup yields CDR1 LGHNA and CDR2 YNFKEQ. CDR3 length equals 17 residues.